This T cell receptor (beta chain) was documented in a study of early T cells in non-severe SARS-CoV-2 infection. Whole-study context: Investigators sequenced bulk RNA drawn from unsorted whole blood, and chains remained unpaired. Broader study findings: There was a bias toward anti-spike CD8 responses in VDJdb matching, which missed private and CD4 specificities.

The V gene end was trimmed by 6 bases and the J gene end by 4 bases; junction bases not matched to a gene: 8. The CDR3 extends over 14 amino acids. CDR1 and CDR2 from the germline V gene are DFQATT and SNEGSKA (reference sequence). This clonotype has ten or more counts. Its antigen is not identified. cDNA molecules, individually, were tagged with unique molecular identifiers. MiXCR, run by TCRdb on the 5' RACE reads, gives a single entry per CDR3 protein. The sample contains 55,000 to 75,000 distinct CDR3 sequences, 5.5% to 7% of which appear only once. The specimen was whole blood, collected at baseline. V usage is TRBV20-1 and J usage is TRBJ2-7; 11 bases are a match to TRBD2. The source is an adult who was a healthcare worker with PCR-confirmed SARS-CoV-2 infection or an uninfected control (not recorded which). CDR3 DNA sequence: TGCAGTGCCAACCCTAGCGGGAGGAGGTACGAGCAGTACTTC. This translates into CSANPSGRRYEQYF.